The 5 T cell receptor beta chains below were found in one sample sequenced in a study of cytomegalovirus exposure and HLA in healthy donors. Vbeta (60) and Jbeta (13) primers were used in the PCR. Clones were read by immunoSEQ multiplex PCR, and TCRdb kept only the in-frame ones, dropping some. The sample totals about 39,000 clones; its top ten clones hold 4%. Material for sequencing was PBMCs. Receptor source: a male donor in good health and CMV-seronegative.

The chain recombines TRBV29-1 with TRBJ2-1; TRBD1 matches 9 bases. V trimming: 3 bases; J trimming: 9 bases; junction bases outside the gene matches: 6. There are 13 residues in the CDR3. The germline V gene encodes CDR1 SQVTM and CDR2 ANQGSEA. CDR3 in DNA: TGCAGCGTTGAGGGACAGGGTGGTTTTGAGCAGTTCTTC. Translating it yields CSVEGQGGFEQFF.

The chain recombines TRBV9 with TRBJ2-2; D call uncertain. The CDR3 has 13 amino acids. Trimming cost V 5 bases and J 8 bases, with 13 bases left between them. Germline lookup yields CDR1 SGDLS and CDR2 YYNGEE. The CDR3 sequence: CASSARPTGELFF. Here the CDR3 DNA reads TGTGCCAGCAGTGCCCGTCCGACTGGGGAGCTGTTTTTT. The variable domain in full, with the rest retrieved from reference TRBV9 and TRBJ2-2, is DSGVTQTPKHLITATGQRVTLRCSPRSGDLSVYWYQQSLDQGLQFLIQYYNGEERAKGNILERFSAQQFPDLHSELNLSSLELGDSALYFCASSARPTGELFFGEGSRLTVL.

V gene TRBV11-2 combines with J gene TRBJ2-7; no reliable D call. The germline V and J ends were trimmed by 5 bases and 12 bases, with 8 bases remaining between them. Germline lookup yields CDR1 SGHAT and CDR2 FQNNGV. The CDR3 loop spans 9 amino acids. The DNA of the CDR3 is TGTGCCAGCAGCCCCCCCGGGTACTTC. Amino acids: CASSPPGYF.

The chain is built from TRBV7-2 and TRBJ2-5; D possibly corresponds to TRBD2 (5 bases). The V gene's germline CDR1 is SGHTA and CDR2 FQGNSA. V dropped 5 bases and J dropped 2 bases, with 15 bases sitting between them. CDR3 size: 15 residues. The CDR3 sequence is CASSARVTQQETQYF. CDR3 DNA sequence: TGTGCCAGCAGCGCGAGGGTTACTCAGCAAGAGACCCAGTACTTC.

This chain uses TRBV19 with TRBJ2-1; D is ambiguous. The CDR3 is 15 amino acids. CDR1 is LNHDA and CDR2 is SQIVND in the germline V gene (reference sequence). CDR3 protein: CATQSATLSYNEQFF. The CDR3 DNA reads TGTGCAACCCAATCAGCGACCCTCTCCTACAATGAGCAGTTCTTC.